This T cell receptor (beta chain) was profiled in a study of cytotoxic CD8 clonotypes in ibrutinib-treated CLL. Whole-study context: Among patients, around 25 responded partially and 2 completely; 15 or so then stayed remitted and some 12 progressed after median around 73 months. Study findings and constraints: Public clonotypes were rare and shrank or held steady on treatment.

Data came from immunoSEQ multiplex PCR; TCRdb stores just in-frame clones and leaves some out. The sample consists of roughly 45,000 clones, 65% of them appearing once. CDR1 is SGDLS, CDR2 YYNGEE, per germline. This CDR3 has 16 residues. V was trimmed by 0 bases and J by 0 bases, leaving 11 bases between them. As concerns this clone: The antigen remains undetermined.

The chain recombines TRBV9 with TRBJ2-3; D gene unclear. This sequence was found in a human donor with chronic lymphocytic leukemia. Sequenced here: PBMCs, sampled after 24 months of ibrutinib treatment. CDR3 in amino acids: CASSVVGHRSTDTQYF. In DNA, the CDR3 is TGTGCCAGCAGCGTAGTTGGTCACAGAAGCACAGATACGCAGTATTTT.